The present entry profiles one T cell receptor beta chain with its context. Its antigen is still unknown. This CDR3 is built from 15 residues. The J segment lost 6 bases and the V segment lost 7 bases, leaving 12 bases of the junction unmatched. Germline V gene sequence: CDR1 SNHLY, CDR2 FYNNEI. The PCR ran on 60 Vbeta and 13 Jbeta primers. Only in-frame clones appear in the TCRdb table, and some are missing; sequencing was by immunoSEQ multiplex PCR. Altogether 130,000 to 150,000 clones are present, roughly three quarters being singletons, with the ten largest covering around 3.7%. The data originate from a study of cytomegalovirus exposure and HLA in healthy donors. Notes on the study in general: In a later analysis, HLA-associated TCR beta chains were more clonally expanded than equally common others.

Sequencing used PBMCs. The chain joins TRBV2 to TRBJ1-5; 7 nucleotides match TRBD1. The receptor comes from a man younger than 35 in good health and CMV-seronegative. CDR3 loop: CASTQMRQGIQPQHF. The CDR3, as DNA: TGTGCCAGCACGCAAATGAGACAGGGCATTCAGCCCCAGCATTTT. Complete variable domain (other parts from reference TRBV2 and TRBJ1-5): EPEVTQTPSHQVTQMGQEVILRCVPISNHLYFYWYRQILGQKVEFLVSFYNNEISEKSEIFDDQFSVERPDGSNFTLKIRSTKLEDSAMYFCASTQMRQGIQPQHFGDGTRLSIL.